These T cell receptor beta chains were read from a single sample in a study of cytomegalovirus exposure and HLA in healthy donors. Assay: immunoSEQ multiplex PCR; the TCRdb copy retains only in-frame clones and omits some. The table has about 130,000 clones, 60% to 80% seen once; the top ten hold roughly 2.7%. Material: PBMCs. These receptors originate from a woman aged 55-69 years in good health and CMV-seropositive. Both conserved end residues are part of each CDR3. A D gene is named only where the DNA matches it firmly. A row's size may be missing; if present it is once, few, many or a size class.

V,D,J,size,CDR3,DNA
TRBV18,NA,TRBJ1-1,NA,CASSPQGAVTEAFF,TGTGCCAGCTCACCACAAGGGGCGGTCACTGAAGCTTTCTTT
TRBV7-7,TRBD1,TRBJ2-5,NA,CASSLELAGGWETQYF,TGTGCTAGCAGCTTAGAGTTGGCAGGGGGCTGGGAGACCCAGTACTTC
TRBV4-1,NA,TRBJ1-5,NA,CASSPRHYSNQPQHF,TGCGCCAGCAGCCCCAGACATTATAGCAATCAGCCCCAGCATTTT
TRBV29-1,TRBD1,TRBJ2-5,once,CSVGTGQSTQYF,TGCAGCGTTGGGACAGGACAATCCACCCAGTACTTC
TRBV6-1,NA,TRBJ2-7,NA,CPKGGNYREQYF,TGTCCCAAGGGGGGGAATTATCGCGAGCAGTACTTC
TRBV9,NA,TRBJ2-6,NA,CASSAPFDLPGANVLTF,TGTGCCAGCAGCGCTCCATTTGACTTGCCTGGGGCCAACGTCCTGACTTTC
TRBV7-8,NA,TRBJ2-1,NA,CASSLAGVSYNEQFF,TGTGCCAGCAGCTTAGCAGGGGTGTCCTACAATGAGCAGTTCTTC
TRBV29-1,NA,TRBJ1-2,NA,CSVVPGGASNYGYTF,TGCAGCGTTGTACCGGGGGGCGCGTCTAACTATGGCTACACCTTC
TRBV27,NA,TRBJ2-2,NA,CASSLYTGMGTGELFF,TGTGCCAGCAGTTTGTATACAGGGATGGGCACCGGGGAGCTGTTTTTT
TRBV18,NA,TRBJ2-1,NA,CASSPPAIPEGQFF,TGTGCCAGCTCACCACCGGCCATTCCAGAGGGGCAGTTCTTC
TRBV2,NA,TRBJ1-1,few,CASSPGRITEAFF,TGTGCCAGCAGCCCAGGGAGGATCACTGAAGCTTTCTTT
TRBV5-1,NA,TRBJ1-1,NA,CASSSGGIMNTEAFF,TGCGCCAGCAGCTCAGGAGGGATCATGAACACTGAAGCTTTCTTT
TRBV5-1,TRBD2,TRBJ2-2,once,CASSPGLAGGLGGELFF,TGCGCCAGCAGCCCGGGACTAGCGGGGGGCCTCGGCGGGGAGCTGTTTTTT
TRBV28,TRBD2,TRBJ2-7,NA,CASFLGSGAYEQYF,TGTGCCAGCTTCCTTGGTAGCGGGGCCTACGAGCAGTACTTC
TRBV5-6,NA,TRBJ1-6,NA,CASSRNSPLHF,TGTGCCAGCAGCCGGAATTCACCCCTCCACTTT
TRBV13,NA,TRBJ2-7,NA,CASTLQGEQYF,TGTGCCAGCACCCTCCAGGGCGAGCAGTACTTC
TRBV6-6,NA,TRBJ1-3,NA,CASSYRDLGNTIYF,TGTGCCAGCAGTTACCGAGATTTAGGAAACACCATATATTTT
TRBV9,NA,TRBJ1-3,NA,CASSVENRAGNTIYF,TGTGCCAGCAGCGTAGAGAACAGGGCTGGAAACACCATATATTTT
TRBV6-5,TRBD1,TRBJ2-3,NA,CASSPRDRSTDTQYF,TGTGCCAGCAGCCCCCGGGACAGGAGCACAGATACGCAGTATTTT
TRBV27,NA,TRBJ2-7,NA,CASSFEQGTYEQYF,TGTGCCAGCAGTTTTGAACAGGGTACCTACGAGCAGTACTTC
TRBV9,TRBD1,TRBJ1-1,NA,CASSPDDRAGSEAFF,TGTGCCAGCAGCCCAGATGACAGGGCTGGCTCTGAAGCTTTCTTT
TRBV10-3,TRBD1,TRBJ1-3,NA,CAISEEGAGGNTIYF,TGTGCCATCAGTGAAGAGGGGGCGGGAGGAAACACCATATATTTT
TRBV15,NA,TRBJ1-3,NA,CATSREGGSRLGNTIYF,TGTGCCACCAGCCGTGAGGGGGGGTCCAGGTTGGGAAACACCATATATTTT
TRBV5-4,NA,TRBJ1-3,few,CASSSDSRNTIYF,TGTGCCAGCAGCTCGGACAGCAGAAACACCATATATTTT